Presented here are 20 T cell receptor beta chains from one specimen sequenced in a study of tumor-infiltrating lymphocytes in oesophageal squamous cell carcinoma. MiXCR, applied by TCRdb to the PCR reads, yields one record per CDR3 protein. The sample yields under 20,000 distinct CDR3 sequences, less than 50% seen once. The sequenced sample consisted of esophageal tumor tissue. These receptors came from a male donor with esophageal squamous cell carcinoma.

This clonotype came up many times. The chain couples TRBV10-3 to TRBJ1-6, with 9 bases that match TRBD1. V trimming: 8 bases; J trimming: 7 bases; junction bases outside the gene matches: 3. The germline V gene has CDR1 ENHRY and CDR2 SYGVKD. The CDR3 contains 13 residues. Written as DNA, the CDR3 is TGTGCCATCCGGGACAGGGAAAATTCACCCCTCCACTTT. This translates into CAIRDRENSPLHF.

The chain has TRBV6-5 and TRBJ2-1; 7 bases match TRBD2. Near its end, the DNA agrees better with TRBJ2-7, so the J call may be wrong. The CDR3 runs to 18 residues. The V gene's germline CDR1 is MNHEY and CDR2 SVGAGI. In DNA, the CDR3 is TGTGCCAGCAGTGATGCGGGAGTCTCTTATCCCCTGTGGAAAGAGCAGTACTTC. This codes for CASSDAGVSYPLWKEQYF.

The chain couples TRBV6-1 to TRBJ2-3; D gene ambiguous. The DNA end is a closer match to TRBJ2-7, so the J assignment may be wrong. Germline values: CDR1 MNHNS, CDR2 SASEGT. This CDR3 has 12 residues. The CDR3: CASSSSSYEQYF. In nucleotides, the CDR3 is TGTGCCAGCAGTTCCTCCTCCTACGAGCAGTACTTC.

This clonotype has at least ten counts. This chain uses TRBV4-1 with TRBJ2-1, with D hard to call. V shed 0 bases and J shed 5 bases, with 2 bases lying between them. Looked up from germline, CDR1 is MGHRA and CDR2 is YSYEKL. This CDR3 spans 12 amino acids. CDR3 nucleotide sequence: TGCGCCAGCAGCCAAGAAAACAATGAGCAGTTCTTC. It is translated as CASSQENNEQFF.

This clonotype was seen many times. This chain links TRBV6-1 with TRBJ2-5; TRBD1 aligns across 10 bases. This CDR3 spans 17 amino acids. The germline gives CDR1 MNHNS, CDR2 SASEGT. V lost 6 bases and J lost 5; bases outside the gene matches: 15. The CDR3 DNA reads TGTGCCAGCAGCAAATTTCGACAGGGGGCCGGGGCGGAGACCCAGTACTTC. This encodes CASSKFRQGAGAETQYF.

V gene TRBV28 combines with J gene TRBJ2-7, with 7 bases identical to TRBD2. Germline CDR1 reads MDHEN; CDR2 reads SYDVKM. Trimming cost V 6 bases and J 2 bases; bases outside gene matches: 7. The CDR3 extends over 14 amino acids. In DNA form, the CDR3 reads TGTGCCAGCAGGCCAGCGGGGACGACCTACGAGCAGTACTTC. Its translation: CASRPAGTTYEQYF.

This clonotype has ten or more counts. This chain uses TRBV10-2 with TRBJ2-2; the match to TRBD2 covers 7 bases. Unmatched junction bases numbered 3, after V lost 7 bases and J lost 4 bases. The germline V gene has CDR1 WSHSY and CDR2 SAAADI. The CDR3 length is 13 residues. The CDR3, as DNA: TGCGCCAGCAAGCTAGCGGCCACCGGGGAGCTGTTTTTT. Translating it yields CASKLAATGELFF.

About this clonotype itself: Likely a read error: the CDR3 ends without its conserved phenylalanine or tryptophan. Because the CDR3's place on the DNA is in doubt, the DNA is left out and the CDR3 is given as listed by TCRdb. The chain carries TRBV28 and TRBJ1-1; TRBD1, the table's D call, lacks a check against the DNA. Ends included, the CDR3 has 17 residues. Germline CDR1 is MDHEN and CDR2 is SYDVKM. CDR3 protein: CASSFPRQGTMATPSVR.

As for this clonotype: Here the CDR3 omits its conserved ending phenylalanine or tryptophan, so a read error is the likely source. Because the CDR3's place on the DNA is in doubt, the DNA is left out and the CDR3 is given as listed by TCRdb. The chain couples TRBV7-9 to TRBJ2-5; the table's D call TRBD1 went unverified against the DNA. Germline V gives CDR1 SEHNR, CDR2 FQNEAQ (reference sequence). The CDR3 is 13 residues long, counting both termini. This CDR3 is CASAGARTEKPGN.

In its sample, this clonotype was seen many times. The chain employs TRBV5-8 and TRBJ1-5, with TRBD1 matching 8 bases. The ends lost 0 bases at V and 6 bases at J; junction bases unmatched: 2. This CDR3 comprises 14 residues. Germline V CDR1 and CDR2: SGHTS, YDEGEE. The CDR3 DNA sequence: TGTGCCAGCAGCTTGGCAGGGGGCGGTCAGCCCCAGCATTTT. It codes for CASSLAGGGQPQHF.

As regards this clonotype: In this CDR3 the conserved last residue, phenylalanine or tryptophan, is missing, so a read error is likely. The limits of the CDR3 on the DNA are not certain, so only TCRdb's listed CDR3 is given. The J gene is TRBJ2-5, the V gene TRBV7-9; the D call in the table, TRBD1, was not verified against the DNA. From its first to its last residue, the CDR3 has 15 amino acids. CDR1 is SEHNR, CDR2 FQNEAQ, per germline (reference sequence). The CDR3 protein is CASSSTGVGGYTFGS.

The sample holds a few counts of this clonotype. The V call is TRBV7-2, the J call TRBJ2-3, with TRBD2 identical over 7 bases. The CDR3 has 15 residues. CDR1 is SGHTA, CDR2 FQGNSA, per germline. Losses at the gene ends were 3 bases for V and 4 bases for J; bases not matched to a gene: 7. The CDR3 reads CASSFCGRRPDTQYF. CDR3 DNA sequence: TGTGCCAGCAGCTTTTGCGGGAGACGCCCAGATACGCAGTATTTT.

The rearrangement uses TRBV6-5 and TRBJ2-5; D is possibly TRBD2 (6 bases). The J call may be mistaken, given a closer DNA end match to TRBJ2-1. There are 13 residues in the CDR3. Germline assignment: CDR1 MNHEY and CDR2 SVGAGI. For the CDR3, the DNA is TGTGCCAGCAGTTACAAACTAGCTGGTGAGCAGTTCTTC. Translated: CASSYKLAGEQFF.

Relative to its sample, this clonotype is medium-sized (0.01 to 0.1%). This chain links TRBV7-8 with TRBJ2-7, with D perhaps TRBD2 (7 bases). V gave up 1 base and J gave up 3 bases, with 16 bases separating them. Germline V gene data show CDR1 as SGHVS and CDR2 as FQNEAQ. The CDR3 is made up of 16 amino acids. The CDR3 nucleotides are TGTGCCAGCAGCTTAGGGGGGGGCGGATACGACTACGAGCAGTACTTC. Amino acid sequence: CASSLGGGGYDYEQYF.

The sample holds a few counts of this clonotype. The V and J genes are TRBV7-2 and TRBJ2-5; 8 nucleotides match TRBD2. The J call is doubtful: the DNA matches TRBJ2-1 better. CDR3 length equals 15 residues. Germline CDR1 is SGHTA and CDR2 is FQGNSA. In nucleotides, the CDR3 is TGTGCCAGCAGCCCCTCGACGGGAGGGGCCCATGAGCAGTTCTTC. Amino acids: CASSPSTGGAHEQFF.

The V and J genes are TRBV6-1 and TRBJ2-7, with D perhaps matching TRBD1 (5 bases). TRBJ1-2 matches the DNA end more closely, so the J call is doubtful. This CDR3 region has 12 residues. From germline, CDR1 is MNHNS and CDR2 SASEGT. CDR3: CAINGRDDGYTF. CDR3 coding DNA: TGTGCCATCAATGGCAGGGACGATGGCTACACCTTC.

The J gene is TRBJ2-3, the V gene TRBV6-2 or TRBV6-3; 9 nucleotides match TRBD1. The J call may be faulty, since TRBJ2-7 better matches the DNA end. Germline lookup yields CDR1 MNHEY and CDR2 SVGEGT. The CDR3 extends over 20 amino acids. The CDR3 DNA sequence: TGTGCCAGCAGTTACTCTAGTCCTGGGACAGGGAAGGGGGAGCGACGCGAGCAGTACTTC. Its protein is CASSYSSPGTGKGERREQYF.

This clonotype was seen a few times. Germline and junction disagree at one end, which may indicate a read error. The chain uses TRBV5-6 and TRBJ2-7; 10 nucleotides agree with TRBD1. Per germline, CDR1 SGHDT and CDR2 YYEEEE. This CDR3 spans 22 amino acids. The CDR3 is CASSKVRIPGQGSENYNSPLHF. The CDR3 DNA sequence: TGTGCCAGCAGCAAAGTCCGAATCCCGGGACAGGGGTCCGAAAACTATAATTCACCCCTCCACTTC. Combining the CDR3 with reference TRBV5-6 and TRBJ2-7 gives the whole variable domain DAGVTQSPTHLIKTRGQQVTLRCSPKSGHDTVSWYQQALGQGPQFIFQYYEEEERQRGNFPDRFSGHQFPNYSSELNVNALLLGDSALYLCASSKVRIPGQGSENYNSPLHFGPGTRLTVT.

This clonotype was counted ten times or more. The chain links TRBV12-3 or TRBV12-4 to TRBJ1-5; 8 nucleotides match TRBD1. The V segment lost 7 bases and the J segment 2 bases; nucleotides outside the gene matches: 4. The CDR3 consists of 14 residues. The CDR3: CASTPTGGNQPQHF. CDR3 DNA: TGTGCCAGCACCCCGACAGGGGGCAATCAGCCCCAGCATTTT.

The V and J genes are TRBV7-2 and TRBJ2-7; TRBD1 might be the D (5 bases). Germline values: CDR1 SGHTA, CDR2 FQGNSA. V gave up 6 bases and J gave up 1 base, with 16 bases separating them. CDR3 length equals 15 residues. The CDR3 reads CASSGTWTLSYEQYF. DNA for the CDR3: TGTGCCAGCAGTGGAACCTGGACACTATCCTACGAGCAGTACTTC. Full variable domain (rest looked up from reference TRBV7-2 and TRBJ2-7): GAGVSQSPSNKVTEKGKDVELRCDPISGHTALYWYRQSLGQGLEFLIYFQGNSAPDKSGLPSDRFSAERTGGSVSTLTIQRTQQEDSAVYLCASSGTWTLSYEQYFGPGTRLTVT.